This paragraph covers one T cell receptor beta chain sequence. What this receptor recognizes is not known. Base qualities are missing; no much larger clone stands one base away. V and J are truncated by 6 bases and 4 bases respectively, leaving an intervening sequence of 8 bases. CDR1 DFQATT and CDR2 SNEGSKA were looked up in the germline V gene (reference sequence). The CDR3 holds 11 amino acids from the cysteine to the phenylalanine. CDR3 DNA only is kept here, 33 bases in frame from base 1. In the prospective study, participants were about 18 to 95 years old, resided in approximately 25 geographic areas of the United States, and were enrolled through a virtual design. In the prospective study, participants were assigned to cohorts based on the clinical history participants reported in a screening survey and a study questionnaire. Exposed participants were defined as having been in contact with someone with a PCR-confirmed or clinician-diagnosed COVID-19 case within 2 weeks of study entry. Mobile phlebotomists in the prospective study collected whole blood, serum and a nasopharyngeal or oropharyngeal swab from every participant. Additional blood draws and questionnaires over an approximately two-month period could optionally be provided by prospective study participants. Before DNA extraction, prospective study blood samples were shipped either frozen or at room temperature.

The sample is drawn from a study of blood T cell repertoires in COVID-19 (TCRdb year 2020). Notes on the research overall: Samples covering the acute and convalescent phases of COVID-19 were provided by collaborators in the United States, Italy and Spain. The material from the prospective study consisted of cDNA or gDNA derived from T cells, B-cell-depleted T cells, or PBMCs. Deeply sampled blood TCRbeta repertoires from subjects exposed to, actively infected with, or recovered from COVID-19 were included in the dataset. A freely available public database, intended as a resource for researchers studying the immune response to SARS-CoV-2, is where the repertoires were released. The samples were drawn from the first 160 participants of the ongoing ImmuneRACE study and from over a thousand subjects provided by 6 global collaborators. A de-identified subject ID, COVID-19 status, age in years and sex were almost always included in the sample metadata. Where available, HLA class I and class II types were obtained from metadata supplied by the sample provider rather than from assay-based typing. Summary of the overall study and its limitations: How much clinical and demographic metadata was included differed by source and by participant, and the metadata was provided uncurated.

TCRbeta CDR3 regions were amplified from genomic DNA using the immunoSEQ Assay, a bias-controlled multiplex PCR. The authors processed their data as follows. Within the assay, amplification of reference gene primers was used to estimate how many nucleated cells each sample contained. Sequence reads were collapsed and filtered to measure the absolute abundance of every unique TCRbeta CDR3 rearrangement. Productive Simpson clonality was computed per sample as the square root of Simpson's diversity index over productive rearrangements. Drawn from immuneACCESS, this table holds only the in-frame rearrangements with V and J called that TCRdb kept. Clones are partly lost; checked studies trace under half to an unresolved V gene and leave the rest unexplained. The D gene and trimming were derived from the DNA, and the V and J assignments and clone size from that table. Present in this sample are a few hundred thousand clones, approximately 91% of which were seen just once. 0.86% of the sample belongs to the ten largest clones.

The rearrangement combines TRBV20-1 with TRBJ2-3, with no confident D gene call. This clonotype was obtained from a woman between 40 and 55 years old who had been exposed to COVID-19. Input material: PBMCs or T cells enriched from blood (not recorded which). The CDR3 region has the sequence CSAPYSDTQYF. Here is the DNA: TGCAGTGCCCCTTATTCAGATACGCAGTATTTT.